The present entry profiles one T cell receptor beta chain with its context. After removal of 4 bases from V and 10 bases from J, the junction contained 7 bases not matched to a gene. This CDR3 region has 13 residues. Germline CDR1 and CDR2: LGHDT and YNNKEL (reference sequence). Per the study methods: Reference gene primer amplification yielded estimated nucleated cell counts. The table came from immunoSEQ multiplex PCR; TCRdb's copy has only in-frame clones and leaves some out. The V and J calls and clone size are taken from that table; D and trimming were inferred from the DNA. The table has roughly 65,000 clones, over 70% seen once. The data derive from a study of blood T cell repertoires in COVID-19.

The specimen was peripheral blood. The J gene is TRBJ1-5, the V gene TRBV3-1 (or the pseudogene TRBV3-2); 7 nucleotides line up with TRBD1. This sequence was found in a man in his sixties with acute or convalescent COVID-19. The CDR3, as DNA: TGTGCCAGCAGCCCGGCGGGACAGCCCCCCCAGCATTTT. Its protein product is CASSPAGQPPQHF.